This T cell receptor beta chain was profiled in a study of cytotoxic CD8 clonotypes in ibrutinib-treated CLL. Depth targeted 1 in 200,000 to 1 in 1 million T cells, averaging around 9.5x coverage per clonotype. Here immunoSEQ multiplex PCR was the method, and the copy in TCRdb shows in-frame clones only, minus some. The profile shows some 81,000 clones, about 76% of them singletons. A remark on this clone: The antigen is not known.

Trimming stripped 3 bases from V and 5 bases from J, with 14 bases between. Germline V gives CDR1 SGHNT, CDR2 YYREEE (reference sequence). The CDR3 consists of 14 residues. Overall study findings and caveats: Clonality grew at ibrutinib response; at progression, it decreased back toward baseline.

This chain joins TRBV5-4 and TRBJ2-5; D might be TRBD1 or TRBD2, each matching 6 bases. The receptor's source is a human donor with chronic lymphocytic leukemia. The sequences come from PBMCs, collected after 12 months of ibrutinib treatment. CDR3 coding DNA: TGTGCCAGCAGCTCCCCGACAGGAGGGGAGACCCAGTACTTC. Translating it yields CASSSPTGGETQYF.